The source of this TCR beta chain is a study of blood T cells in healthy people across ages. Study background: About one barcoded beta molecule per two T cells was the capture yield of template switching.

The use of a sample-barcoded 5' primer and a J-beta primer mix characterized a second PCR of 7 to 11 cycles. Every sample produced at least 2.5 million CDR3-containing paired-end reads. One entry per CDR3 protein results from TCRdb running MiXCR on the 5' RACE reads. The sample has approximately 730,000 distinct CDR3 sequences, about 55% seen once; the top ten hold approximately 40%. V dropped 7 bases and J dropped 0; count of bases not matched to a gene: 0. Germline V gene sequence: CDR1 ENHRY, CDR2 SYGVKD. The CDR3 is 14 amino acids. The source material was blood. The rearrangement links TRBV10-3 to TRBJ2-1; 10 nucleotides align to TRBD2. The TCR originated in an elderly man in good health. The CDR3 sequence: CAITSGSSYNEQFF. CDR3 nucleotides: TGTGCCATCACTAGCGGGAGCTCCTACAATGAGCAGTTCTTC.